This T cell receptor (beta chain) was recovered during a study of blood T cells in healthy people across ages. Notes on the study in general: In older individuals, TCR beta diversity per million T cells was lower, falling roughly linearly with age.

The germline CDR1 and CDR2 sequences are MDHEN and SYDVKM. The CDR3 has 15 amino acids. V dropped 7 bases and J dropped 7; count of bases not matched to a gene: 11. Donors each provided roughly 9.6 milliliters of peripheral blood. With respect to this clonotype: Its specificity is unknown.

Next came a second PCR, run for about 7 to 12 cycles, which used a sample-barcoded 5' primer along with a J-beta primer mix. All cDNA molecules were each tagged by a template-switch adaptor with 12 random nucleotides. TCRdb analysed the 5' RACE reads with MiXCR anew, one entry per CDR3 protein. The repertoire includes 650,000 to 950,000 distinct CDR3 sequences, 44% of them detected once, and around 21% sits in the top ten. This chain uses TRBV28 with TRBJ1-5; 9 nucleotides line up with TRBD1. The sequenced sample was blood. This sequence was found in a man aged 55-75 years in good health. The CDR3 region is CASTLRDREGQPQHF. Written as DNA, the CDR3 is TGTGCCAGCACCCTCCGGGACAGGGAGGGGCAGCCCCAGCATTTT.